The 18 T cell receptor beta chains reported below all come from one sample, sequenced in a study of T cells in Graves' hyperthyroidism and ophthalmopathy. TCR beta CDR3 region amplification was performed from RNA transcripts. The HTBI primer set drove a first-round RT-PCR of the TCR CDR3. TCRdb used MiXCR to reprocess the multiplex PCR reads, holding one entry per CDR3 protein. Counted here are hundreds of thousands of distinct CDR3 sequences, approximately 15% occurring once; the ten biggest clones make up roughly 3.4%. Sequencing was done on a sample of blood. These receptors were collected from a woman aged 40 to 55 with Graves' ophthalmopathy.

V and J are TRBV20-1 and TRBJ2-2; D could derive from TRBD1 or TRBD2 (5 bases each). V lost 1 base to trimming and J lost 6 bases, with 9 bases between them. Germline CDR1 is DFQATT and CDR2 is SNEGSKA (reference sequence). The CDR3 spans 13 residues. The CDR3 DNA sequence: TGCAGTGCTAGAGTGGGGGATGCCGGGGAGCTGTTTTTT. Its translation: CSARVGDAGELFF.

This clonotype has more than one count but fewer than ten. V and J are TRBV5-1 and TRBJ2-3; 7 nucleotides align to TRBD1. Germline trimming cut 4 bases from V and 6 bases from J; bases unmatched to any gene: 8. This CDR3 has 14 amino acids. Germline V gene sequence: CDR1 SGHRS, CDR2 YFSETQ. The CDR3 DNA reads TGCGCCAGCAGCCTACAGGGGTGGGTGGATACGCAGTATTTT. This gives the protein CASSLQGWVDTQYF.

This clonotype was observed many times. The V and J genes are TRBV28 and TRBJ2-7, with TRBD2 matching over 13 bases. The CDR3 runs to 16 residues. Germline V gene lookup returns CDR1 MDHEN and CDR2 SYDVKM. V lost 5 bases, J lost 2 bases, and 6 bases stayed unmatched. CDR3 residues: CASSSPGTSGTYEQYF. The CDR3 coding sequence is TGTGCCAGCAGTAGCCCCGGGACTAGCGGGACCTACGAGCAGTACTTC.

This clonotype was detected ten times or more. This chain joins TRBV15 and TRBJ2-5; D remains ambiguous. Germline V gives CDR1 LNHNV, CDR2 YYDKDF (reference sequence). V lost 0 bases and J 5 bases, leaving 10 bases between the germline ends. The CDR3 runs 14 residues. CDR3 sequence: CATSRDGRMETQYF. CDR3 nucleotides: TGTGCCACCAGCAGAGATGGCAGGATGGAGACCCAGTACTTC. The full variable domain, with the rest looked up from reference TRBV15 and TRBJ2-5, is DAMVIQNPRYQVTQFGKPVTLSCSQTLNHNVMYWYQQKSSQAPKLLFHYYDKDFNNEADTPDNFQSRRPNTSFCFLDIRSPGLGDTAMYLCATSRDGRMETQYFGPGTRLLVL.

The chain employs TRBV24-1 and TRBJ2-6; 11 bases line up with TRBD1. From germline, CDR1 is KGHDR and CDR2 SFDVKD. This CDR3 is built from 17 residues. Trimming at V came to 7 bases and at J to 0 bases, leaving 4 bases not matched to a gene. DNA of the CDR3: TGTGCCACCAGCGGACAGGGGGCAATCTCTGGGGCCAACGTCCTGACTTTC. It yields the protein CATSGQGAISGANVLTF.

In its sample, this clonotype was seen once. The chain employs TRBV19 and TRBJ2-5; the D gene is possibly TRBD2 (6 bases). In germline, CDR1 is LNHDA, CDR2 SQIVND (reference sequence). Trimming took off 3 bases at V and 3 bases at J, with 14 bases between the two ends. The CDR3 contains 15 residues. The CDR3 region has the DNA TGTGCCAGTAGTATGACGGCGGGACGGAAAGAGACCCAGTACTTC. The encoded protein is CASSMTAGRKETQYF.

This sequence joins TRBV6-1 and TRBJ2-7; 9 bases fit TRBD1. In germline, CDR1 is MNHNS, CDR2 SASEGT. The CDR3 is 15 residues long. The V and J ends lost 8 bases and 2 bases, in that order; junction bases with no gene match: 10. In DNA, the CDR3 is TGTGCCAGCGCGAATTCCGGGACAGGGCCCTACGAGCAGTACTTC. Protein: CASANSGTGPYEQYF.

Note on this clonotype: Being one base from a much bigger clone, this may be a read error. The rearrangement uses TRBV11-2 and TRBJ2-3; D is unresolved. There are 12 residues in the CDR3. V was trimmed by 3 bases and J by 7 bases, leaving 8 bases between them. Germline-derived CDR1 and CDR2 are SGHAT and FQNNGV. The CDR3 DNA sequence: TGTGCCAGCAGCTTCGTGAGGAATACGCAGTATTTT. As protein: CASSFVRNTQYF.

V is TRBV12-3 or TRBV12-4 and J is TRBJ2-1, with 7 bases fitting TRBD1. The length of the CDR3 is 14 residues. J gave up 8 bases and V 6 bases, and 10 bases lay outside the gene matches. CDR3 amino acids: CASSRLDRVDEQFF. In nucleotides, the CDR3 is TGTGCCAGCAGCCGCCTCGACAGGGTCGATGAGCAGTTCTTC.

The CDR3: CASSLWGPHRGGYEQYF. CDR3 nucleotides: TGTGCCAGCAGTTTATGGGGGCCCCACAGGGGAGGTTACGAGCAGTACTTC. The chain carries TRBV27 and TRBJ2-7, with a weak D call TRBD1 (7 bases). V was trimmed by 1 base and J by 4 bases, leaving 20 bases between them. The CDR3 is 17 amino acids. Per the germline V gene, CDR1 is MNHEY and CDR2 is SMNVEV (reference sequence).

This sequence joins TRBV6-2 or TRBV6-3 and TRBJ2-1; 12 nucleotides align to TRBD2. The CDR3 spans 16 residues. V shed 2 bases and J 6 bases; nucleotides not matched to a gene: 5. Germline V lookup: CDR1 MNHEY, CDR2 SVGEGT. Here the CDR3 reads CASSYGLAGGPNEQFF. The CDR3 DNA reads as TGTGCCAGCAGTTACGGGCTAGCGGGGGGGCCCAATGAGCAGTTCTTC.

There are a few counts of this clonotype. The chain joins TRBV5-1 to TRBJ1-2; a possible D gene is TRBD1 (5 bases). The germline gives CDR1 SGHRS, CDR2 YFSETQ. This CDR3 has 16 residues. Trimming removed 5 bases at V and 0 bases at J, with 17 bases between. DNA of the CDR3: TGCGCCAGCAGACCTGGTGTTGGCAGGGCTAACTATGGCTACACCTTC. Amino acid sequence: CASRPGVGRANYGYTF. The variable domain in full, completed from reference TRBV5-1 and TRBJ1-2, reads KAGVTQTPRYLIKTRGQQVTLSCSPISGHRSVSWYQQTPGQGLQFLFEYFSETQRNKGNFPGRFSGRQFSNSRSEMNVSTLELGDSALYLCASRPGVGRANYGYTFGSGTRLTVV.

This clonotype was observed a handful of times. The V and J genes are TRBV5-1 and TRBJ1-2; the D is unclear. Germline values: CDR1 SGHRS, CDR2 YFSETQ. This CDR3 region has 13 residues. The germline V and J ends were trimmed by 4 bases and 6 bases, with 13 bases remaining between them. The CDR3: CASSRGILHGYTF. CDR3 nucleotides: TGCGCCAGCAGCCGCGGGATACTCCATGGCTACACCTTC.

The chain has TRBV6-1 and TRBJ2-3; D perhaps matches TRBD2 (6 bases). Per the germline V gene, CDR1 is MNHNS and CDR2 is SASEGT. This CDR3 contains 15 residues. V was shortened by 5 bases and J by 2 bases, with 14 bases between the two germline ends. CDR3 nucleotide sequence: TGTGCCAGCAGTACCCGGAGGGGCATCACAGATACGCAGTATTTT. Translating it yields CASSTRRGITDTQYF.

This clonotype showed up just a few times. J is TRBJ2-5 and V is TRBV5-1; D may correspond to TRBD1 or TRBD2 (6 bases each). Germline CDR1 reads SGHRS; CDR2 reads YFSETQ. Trimming pared 0 bases from V and 1 base from J, leaving 13 bases between. CDR3 length: 16 amino acids. CDR3 loop: CASSLAWGAAQETQYF. As DNA, the CDR3 is TGCGCCAGCAGCTTGGCCTGGGGGGCAGCCCAAGAGACCCAGTACTTC.

This clonotype came up many times. This chain links TRBV28 with TRBJ2-7; possible D gene TRBD1, 5 bases. Trimming left V 5 bases short and J 2 bases short, with 10 bases between. The germline CDR1 and CDR2 sequences are MDHEN and SYDVKM. The CDR3 covers 13 residues. CDR3: CASSQTGPYEQYF. The CDR3 DNA is TGTGCCAGCAGTCAAACAGGACCCTACGAGCAGTACTTC.

This clonotype was recorded a few times. This chain links TRBV6-1 with TRBJ2-7; weak D call: TRBD1 (6 bases). Germline V gene sequence: CDR1 MNHNS, CDR2 SASEGT. Trimming cost V 6 bases and J 3 bases, with 21 bases left between them. The CDR3 has 16 amino acids. The CDR3 region is CASRGPLGQSNYEQYF. The CDR3 region has the DNA TGTGCCAGCAGAGGCCCCCTTGGACAGTCAAACTACGAGCAGTACTTC.

This clonotype has ten or more counts. CDR3 sequence: CASSSTGPRADTQYF. Here the CDR3 DNA reads TGCGCCAGCAGCTCGACAGGACCGCGGGCAGATACGCAGTATTTT. The chain couples TRBV5-1 to TRBJ2-3; D is perhaps TRBD1 (6 bases). The germline V and J ends were trimmed by 3 bases and 4 bases, with 15 bases remaining between them. Germline V gene sequence: CDR1 SGHRS, CDR2 YFSETQ. This CDR3 comprises 15 residues.